These 15 T cell receptor beta chains share one sample of origin, sequenced in a study of T cell changes during pregnancy in multiple sclerosis. The protocol was immunoSEQ multiplex PCR, while the TCRdb copy is restricted to in-frame clones and leaves out a portion. The sample holds about 72,000 clones, roughly 91% seen once. The sample here was peripheral blood, taken in the third trimester of pregnancy. These receptors originate from a female donor in good health, enrolled as a control in a pregnancy study.

The chain carries TRBV30 and TRBJ1-2, with TRBD1 as a possible D gene (6 bases). Germline lookup yields CDR1 GTSNPN and CDR2 SVGIG (reference sequence). The V gene lost 2 bases and the J gene lost 8 bases, with 18 bases spanning the gap. This CDR3 spans 14 amino acids. Written as DNA, the CDR3 is TGTGCCTGGAGTAGCCCCGGGGGGCGTAGAGGCTACACCTTC. Translation gives CAWSSPGGRRGYTF.

CDR3 DNA: TGCGCCAGCAGTACAGGGACAACTAACTATGGCTACACCTTC. Residues: CASSTGTTNYGYTF. V gene TRBV10-2 combines with J gene TRBJ1-2, with TRBD1 as a possible D gene (6 bases). Trimming stripped 5 bases from V and 0 bases from J, with 10 bases between. Germline V CDR1 and CDR2: WSHSY, SAAADI. The CDR3 loop spans 14 amino acids.

The gene calls are TRBV5-6 and TRBJ1-2; D unclear. The CDR3 sequence is 14 residues long. Germline CDR1 reads SGHDT; CDR2 reads YYEEEE. Trimming took off 5 bases at V and 0 bases at J, with 11 bases between the two ends. This CDR3 is CASRANGANYGYTF. CDR3 DNA sequence: TGTGCCAGCAGGGCTAATGGAGCTAACTATGGCTACACCTTC.

The chain's CDR3 is CASRGGQMNTEAFF. For the CDR3, the DNA is TGTGCCAGCAGGGGGGGACAGATGAACACTGAAGCTTTCTTT. The V call is TRBV28, the J call TRBJ1-1, with 7 bases fitting TRBD1. The germline V gene encodes CDR1 MDHEN and CDR2 SYDVKM. The CDR3 is 14 residues long. The J segment lost 0 bases and the V segment lost 6 bases, leaving 4 bases of the junction unmatched. The variable domain in full, with the rest retrieved from reference TRBV28 and TRBJ1-1, is DVKVTQSSRYLVKRTGEKVFLECVQDMDHENMFWYRQDPGLGLRLIYFSYDVKMKEKGDIPEGYSVSREKKERFSLILESASTNQTSMYLCASRGGQMNTEAFFGQGTRLTVV.

The chain employs TRBV4-1 and TRBJ2-3; 9 positions agree with TRBD1. Germline V gene sequence: CDR1 MGHRA, CDR2 YSYEKL. This CDR3 is 17 amino acids long. Germline trimming cut 3 bases from V and 5 bases from J; bases unmatched to any gene: 12. As DNA, the CDR3 is TGCGCCAGCAGCCAGACAGGGGGTTGGCCACCTAGAGATACGCAGTATTTT. Translated, it gives CASSQTGGWPPRDTQYF.

This sequence joins TRBV5-4 and TRBJ1-1, with a tentative D call TRBD1 (5 bases). Trimming removed 2 bases at V and 1 base at J, with 9 bases between. CDR1 is SGHNT and CDR2 is YYREEE in the germline V gene (reference sequence). This CDR3 spans 14 amino acids. CDR3 loop: CASSFDSRNTEAFF. DNA for the CDR3: TGTGCCAGCAGCTTTGACAGTCGGAACACTGAAGCTTTCTTT.

V gene TRBV7-2 combines with J gene TRBJ2-3; no reliable D call. Trimming left V 1 base short and J 0 bases short, with 8 bases between. The CDR3 is made up of 15 amino acids. In germline, CDR1 is SGHTA, CDR2 FQGNSA. The DNA of the CDR3 is TGTGCCAGCAGCTTAGTCCTAGTCAGCACAGATACGCAGTATTTT. Translated, it gives CASSLVLVSTDTQYF.

This sequence joins TRBV28 and TRBJ2-2, with 7 bases that match TRBD1. The trim removed 5 bases at V and 10 bases at J, leaving 7 bases unmatched. CDR1 and CDR2 (germline): MDHEN, SYDVKM. The CDR3 covers 13 residues. The chain's CDR3 is CASSPLQGKELFF. In DNA form, the CDR3 reads TGTGCCAGCAGTCCCTTACAGGGGAAGGAGCTGTTTTTT. Looking up the rest from reference TRBV28 and TRBJ2-2 gives the full variable domain: DVKVTQSSRYLVKRTGEKVFLECVQDMDHENMFWYRQDPGLGLRLIYFSYDVKMKEKGDIPEGYSVSREKKERFSLILESASTNQTSMYLCASSPLQGKELFFGEGSRLTVL.

The CDR3 region is CASSLPGNGGSYNSPLHF. CDR3 DNA: TGTGCCAGCAGCTTGCCGGGGAACGGGGGCTCCTATAATTCACCCCTCCACTTT. This sequence joins TRBV5-5 and TRBJ1-6; D perhaps matches TRBD1 (5 bases). Trimming shortened V by 1 base and J by 0 bases, and 14 bases separated the two germline ends. The CDR3 length is 18 residues. Germline V lookup: CDR1 SGHKS, CDR2 YYEKEE (reference sequence).

The gene calls are TRBV5-1 and TRBJ1-6, with no clear D. V was cut by 0 bases and J by 2 bases, with 9 bases left in between. CDR1 is SGHRS and CDR2 is YFSETQ in the germline V gene. The CDR3 loop spans 16 amino acids. The CDR3, as DNA: TGCGCCAGCAGCTTGGGAGGGAGCGCCTATAATTCACCCCTCCACTTT. Translated, it gives CASSLGGSAYNSPLHF.

This chain links TRBV11-2 with TRBJ1-4, with TRBD1 matching over 8 bases. Germline values: CDR1 SGHAT, CDR2 FQNNGV. This CDR3 is built from 16 residues. Trimming cost V 2 bases and J 6 bases; bases outside gene matches: 8. The CDR3 here is CASSLRVGQADEKLFF. The CDR3 bases are TGTGCCAGCAGCTTAAGAGTGGGACAGGCGGATGAAAAACTGTTTTTT.

This CDR3 reads CASSRTGGWGTEAFF. CDR3 in DNA: TGTGCCAGTAGCCGGACAGGGGGATGGGGCACTGAAGCTTTCTTT. The rearrangement joins TRBV19 to TRBJ1-1; TRBD1 matches at 10 bases. CDR1 and CDR2 (germline): LNHDA, SQIVND (reference sequence). This CDR3 has 15 amino acids. Unmatched junction bases numbered 8, after V lost 6 bases and J lost 4 bases.

In nucleotides, the CDR3 is TGTGCCTTCGGAACAGGGTTAGGTTATCAGCCCCAGCATTTT. This gives the protein CAFGTGLGYQPQHF. This sequence joins TRBV19 and TRBJ1-5, with D maybe TRBD1 (6 bases). Germline V gives CDR1 LNHDA, CDR2 SQIVND (reference sequence). The CDR3 is 14 residues long. V lost 11 bases and J 5 bases, leaving 19 bases between the germline ends.

The chain employs TRBV19 and TRBJ1-5; D is ambiguous. The CDR3 length is 14 residues. Germline CDR1 and CDR2: LNHDA and SQIVND (reference sequence). V was shortened by 5 bases and J by 7 bases, with 15 bases between the two germline ends. For the CDR3, the DNA is TGTGCCAGTAGTCCCCCTGGCTTTTGGCAGCCCCAGCATTTT. This gives the protein CASSPPGFWQPQHF.

V and J are TRBV28 and TRBJ1-1; D is unclear. The V and J ends lost 2 bases and 0 bases respectively, with 4 bases between them. In germline, CDR1 is MDHEN, CDR2 SYDVKM. There are 13 residues in the CDR3. CDR3 nucleotide sequence: TGTGCCAGCAGTTTAAGCTTGAACACTGAAGCTTTCTTT. Translation: CASSLSLNTEAFF.